These 22 T cell receptor beta chains originate from one sample sequenced in a study of cytomegalovirus exposure and HLA in healthy donors. Profiling relied on immunoSEQ multiplex PCR, and the TCRdb table lists in-frame clones only, not all of them. The data contain 150,000 to 200,000 clones, 70% to 90% of them singletons. The sequenced material came from PBMCs. The receptors shown here come from a woman in her twenties or thirties in good health and CMV-seronegative.

This clone was detected only once. The chain couples TRBV7-2 to TRBJ2-5; D is possibly TRBD2 (5 bases). The V gene lost 5 bases and the J gene lost 5 bases, with 9 bases spanning the gap. The germline V gene encodes CDR1 SGHTA and CDR2 FQGNSA. This CDR3 contains 12 residues. CDR3 in DNA: TGTGCCAGCAGCGCAACGGGGGAGACCCAGTACTTC. It translates to CASSATGETQYF.

The J gene is TRBJ2-7, the V gene TRBV9; tentative D call: TRBD1 (5 bases). CDR1 is SGDLS and CDR2 is YYNGEE in the germline V gene. Trimming pared 2 bases from V and 0 bases from J, leaving 12 bases between. The CDR3 consists of 15 residues. The CDR3 region is CASSVSQGSSYEQYF. The CDR3 region has the DNA TGTGCCAGCAGCGTCTCGCAGGGATCCTCCTACGAGCAGTACTTC.

The chain has TRBV11-1 and TRBJ2-7, with D perhaps given as TRBD1 or TRBD2 (5 bases each). CDR3 length equals 13 residues. Per the germline V gene, CDR1 is SGHAT and CDR2 is FQDESV (reference sequence). Between the trimmed V and J ends, which lost 4 bases and 7 bases, there was a span of 14 bases. DNA for the CDR3: TGTGCCAGCAGCTCGGGGCCGCTGGGGGAGCAGTACTTC. Its translation is CASSSGPLGEQYF.

The rearrangement joins TRBV19 to TRBJ1-5, with D uncertain. The CDR3 has 10 amino acids. Per the germline V gene, CDR1 is LNHDA and CDR2 is SQIVND (reference sequence). V dropped 3 bases and J dropped 10 bases, with 4 bases sitting between them. DNA for the CDR3: TGTGCCAGTAGTATGCGTCCCCAGCATTTT. Translated, it gives CASSMRPQHF.

The V gene is TRBV19, the J gene TRBJ1-2; 7 bases fit TRBD1. The CDR3 has 15 residues. J lost 4 bases, V lost 5 bases, and 10 bases had no gene match. Per germline, CDR1 LNHDA and CDR2 SQIVND (reference sequence). Written as DNA, the CDR3 is TGTGCCAGTAGTTTAACAGGGGAAGGAGTCTATGGCTACACCTTC. Its protein product is CASSLTGEGVYGYTF. The variable domain in full, with the rest retrieved from reference TRBV19 and TRBJ1-2, is DGGITQSPKYLFRKEGQNVTLSCEQNLNHDAMYWYRQDPGQGLRLIYYSQIVNDFQKGDIAEGYSVSREKKESFPLTVTSAQKNPTAFYLCASSLTGEGVYGYTFGSGTRLTVV.

The rearrangement links TRBV27 to TRBJ2-2; D not resolved. V gave up 0 bases and J gave up 4 bases, with 6 bases separating them. The CDR3 covers 14 residues. Germline assignment: CDR1 MNHEY and CDR2 SMNVEV (reference sequence). The CDR3 reads CASSLSVGTGELFF. The CDR3 DNA sequence: TGTGCCAGCAGTTTATCTGTCGGCACCGGGGAGCTGTTTTTT.

The chain carries TRBV5-4 and TRBJ1-1; 10 bases line up with TRBD1. CDR1 is SGHNT, CDR2 YYREEE, per germline (reference sequence). The junction had 8 bases not matched to a gene; V was cut back by 1 base and J by 5 bases. CDR3 length equals 16 residues. Written as DNA, the CDR3 is TGTGCCAGCAGCTTGCGAGGGGGACAGGGGCGAACTGAAGCTTTCTTT. Translating it yields CASSLRGGQGRTEAFF.

The rearrangement joins TRBV4-3 to TRBJ1-1; D possibly corresponds to TRBD1 (5 bases). The CDR3 covers 16 residues. The germline CDR1 and CDR2 sequences are LGHNA and YSLEER. V lost 2 bases, J lost 1 base, and 14 bases lay in between. In DNA form, the CDR3 reads TGCGCCAGCAGCCAAATAACCGGGACTGAGAACACTGAAGCTTTCTTT. This codes for CASSQITGTENTEAFF.

The chain recombines TRBV6-1 with TRBJ1-1; 8 bases align to TRBD1. Germline V lookup: CDR1 MNHNS, CDR2 SASEGT. V gave up 0 bases and J gave up 6 bases; unmatched junction bases: 12. The CDR3 length is 17 residues. The CDR3 region has the DNA TGTGCCAGCAGTGAAGCCCTGGGGAGACAGGGGCCGCCTGAAGCTTTCTTT. Translation: CASSEALGRQGPPEAFF.

CDR3 in DNA: TGTGCCAGCAGTTACTCGGGCAGGACGGTGGATGAGCAGTTCTTC. The encoded protein is CASSYSGRTVDEQFF. V and J are TRBV6-6 and TRBJ2-1; D call uncertain. V gave up 0 bases and J gave up 8 bases, with 14 bases separating them. The CDR3 extends over 15 amino acids. CDR1 and CDR2 (germline): MNHNY, SVGAGI (reference sequence).

The rearrangement uses TRBV27 and TRBJ2-1; 7 nucleotides line up with TRBD1. The CDR3 consists of 13 residues. CDR1 and CDR2 (germline): MNHEY, SMNVEV (reference sequence). V lost 8 bases, J lost 6 bases, and 7 bases stayed unmatched. CDR3 residues: CASGWTGSNEQFF. For the CDR3, the DNA is TGTGCCAGCGGATGGACAGGTAGCAATGAGCAGTTCTTC.

This clone was seen once. The chain couples TRBV4-3 to TRBJ2-2, with TRBD1 matching 8 bases. This CDR3 has 15 residues. The V gene's germline CDR1 is LGHNA and CDR2 YSLEER. Trimming cost V 0 bases and J 6 bases; bases outside gene matches: 3. This CDR3 reads CASSQDRGLSGELFF. The CDR3 region has the DNA TGCGCCAGCAGCCAAGACAGGGGGCTATCCGGGGAGCTGTTTTTT.

The chain uses TRBV6-4 and TRBJ2-7, with 10 bases identical to TRBD1. The length of the CDR3 is 15 residues. The V and J ends lost 4 bases and 7 bases, in that order; junction bases with no gene match: 10. CDR1 MRHNA and CDR2 SNTAGT come from the germline V gene. CDR3 amino acids: CASSASPGTGVEQYF. As DNA, the CDR3 is TGTGCCAGCAGTGCCTCCCCCGGGACAGGGGTTGAGCAGTACTTC.

The chain uses TRBV2 and TRBJ2-1, with D tentatively TRBD2 (7 bases). The germline V and J ends were trimmed by 9 bases and 6 bases, with 12 bases remaining between them. The CDR3 consists of 12 residues. The V gene's germline CDR1 is SNHLY and CDR2 FYNNEI. The CDR3 region is CARGGPFNEQFF. The CDR3 nucleotides read TGTGCCAGGGGGGGGCCCTTCAATGAGCAGTTCTTC. Looking up the rest from reference TRBV2 and TRBJ2-1 gives the full variable domain: EPEVTQTPSHQVTQMGQEVILRCVPISNHLYFYWYRQILGQKVEFLVSFYNNEISEKSEIFDDQFSVERPDGSNFTLKIRSTKLEDSAMYFCARGGPFNEQFFGPGTRLTVL.

The chain uses TRBV5-4 and TRBJ2-7; 14 bases align to TRBD2. CDR1 is SGHNT and CDR2 is YYREEE in the germline V gene (reference sequence). Trimming took 3 bases from V and 7 from J; bases not matched to a gene: 6. CDR3 length: 15 amino acids. The CDR3 DNA reads TGTGCCAGCAGCTCCCGACTAGCGGGAGGGGAAGAGCAGTACTTC. This translates into CASSSRLAGGEEQYF.

This chain uses TRBV27 with TRBJ2-7; D uncertain. V was pared by 6 bases and J by 0 bases, with 6 bases between. The CDR3 totals 12 residues. Germline-derived CDR1 and CDR2 are MNHEY and SMNVEV (reference sequence). The chain's CDR3 is CASRRSSYEQYF. The CDR3 DNA is TGTGCCAGCAGGCGTAGCTCCTACGAGCAGTACTTC.

J is TRBJ2-2 and V is TRBV28; D call uncertain. The V end lost 1 base, the J end lost 4 bases, and 4 bases lay between the germline ends. This CDR3 has 13 residues. CDR1 and CDR2 from the germline V gene are MDHEN and SYDVKM. The CDR3 nucleotides read TGTGCCAGCAGTTTATCCCCCACCGGGGAGCTGTTTTTT. The encoded protein is CASSLSPTGELFF.

This clone was counted at least ten times. J is TRBJ2-6 and V is TRBV6-1, with no clear D. The CDR3 totals 16 residues. V lost 0 bases, J lost 0 bases, and 6 bases lay in between. Germline-derived CDR1 and CDR2 are MNHNS and SASEGT. The CDR3 protein is CASSEAHGSGANVLTF. The DNA of the CDR3 is TGTGCCAGCAGTGAAGCGCACGGCTCTGGGGCCAACGTCCTGACTTTC.

V is TRBV27 and J is TRBJ1-4; D perhaps matches TRBD1 (5 bases). Germline CDR1 reads MNHEY; CDR2 reads SMNVEV (reference sequence). Trimming took off 2 bases at V and 4 bases at J, with 11 bases between the two ends. The CDR3 runs to 15 residues. Here the CDR3 reads CASSLNRDGNEKLFF. In DNA form, the CDR3 reads TGTGCCAGCAGTTTAAACCGGGACGGTAATGAAAAACTGTTTTTT.

The rearrangement links TRBV9 to TRBJ2-3, with 7 bases matching TRBD1. The CDR3 has 14 residues. J was trimmed by 0 bases and V by 5 bases; bases with no gene match: 3. The germline V gene has CDR1 SGDLS and CDR2 YYNGEE. The CDR3 region is CASRRDSSTDTQYF. Here the CDR3 DNA reads TGTGCCAGCAGAAGGGACAGTAGCACAGATACGCAGTATTTT.

J is TRBJ2-7 and V is TRBV28, with TRBD2 as a possible D gene (5 bases). Per the germline V gene, CDR1 is MDHEN and CDR2 is SYDVKM. This CDR3 is 12 amino acids long. V lost 5 bases and J 6 bases, leaving 11 bases between the germline ends. The CDR3 nucleotides read TGTGCCAGCAGTATCCCACGGGGCGAGCAGTACTTC. Translation gives CASSIPRGEQYF. The full variable domain, completed using reference TRBV28 and TRBJ2-7, is DVKVTQSSRYLVKRTGEKVFLECVQDMDHENMFWYRQDPGLGLRLIYFSYDVKMKEKGDIPEGYSVSREKKERFSLILESASTNQTSMYLCASSIPRGEQYFGPGTRLTVT.

The chain recombines TRBV5-1 with TRBJ2-7, with TRBD2 matching 12 bases. Germline CDR1 is SGHRS and CDR2 is YFSETQ. Germline trimming cut 4 bases from V and 7 bases from J; bases unmatched to any gene: 6. The CDR3 has 14 residues. CDR3 in DNA: TGCGCCAGCAGCCTGACTAGCGGGAGTGGAGAGCAGTACTTC. Translated: CASSLTSGSGEQYF.